One sample yielded the 18 T cell receptor beta chains listed below, sequenced in a study of long-term antiretroviral therapy in people with HIV. With survey level as its setting, the immunoSEQ assay was v3.0. Sequencing used immunoSEQ multiplex PCR; TCRdb keeps in-frame clones, though not all of them. The sample lists 20,000 or so clones, roughly 80% seen once, with around 6% in the top ten. Specimen: unsorted PBMCs, collected 0.2 years after starting antiretroviral therapy. The receptor set was obtained from a woman aged 25 to 39 with HIV.

V usage is TRBV19 and J usage is TRBJ1-6; D unresolved. Looked up from germline, CDR1 is LNHDA and CDR2 is SQIVND (reference sequence). CDR3 length: 15 amino acids. Trimming cost V 1 base and J 6 bases, with 10 bases left between them. The CDR3 sequence: CASSIARVPNSPLHF. CDR3 nucleotide sequence: TGTGCCAGTAGTATAGCAAGGGTACCTAATTCACCCCTCCACTTT.

This sequence joins TRBV27 and TRBJ2-4; the D gene could be TRBD1 or TRBD2 (5 bases each). There are 13 residues in the CDR3. Looked up from germline, CDR1 is MNHEY and CDR2 is SMNVEV (reference sequence). The ends were cut back, 5 bases at V and 11 bases at J, with 16 bases in the middle. For the CDR3, the DNA is TGTGCCAGCAGTCAGGAAGGGTTGGGGGTTCAGTACTTC. Its translation: CASSQEGLGVQYF.

The chain joins TRBV27 to TRBJ2-2; the match to TRBD2 covers 7 bases. V shed 4 bases, J shed 6 bases, and the junction held 14 bases outside the gene matches. The germline V gene encodes CDR1 MNHEY and CDR2 SMNVEV (reference sequence). This CDR3 spans 17 amino acids. The CDR3 spells CASSSPRGVVRAGELFF. The CDR3 bases are TGTGCCAGCAGTTCCCCCCGGGGGGTAGTGAGGGCCGGGGAGCTGTTTTTT.

The chain carries TRBV30 and TRBJ2-6; TRBD1 might be the D (6 bases). The CDR3 loop spans 17 amino acids. V was clipped by 0 bases and J by 3 bases, with 15 bases between them. Germline V gene lookup returns CDR1 GTSNPN and CDR2 SVGIG (reference sequence). DNA for the CDR3: TGTGCCTGGAGTGTGAGGGGGAACCACCTTGGGGCCAACGTCCTGACTTTC. This codes for CAWSVRGNHLGANVLTF.

The chain links TRBV30 to TRBJ1-6, with TRBD1 identical over 7 bases. CDR1 and CDR2 (germline): GTSNPN, SVGIG (reference sequence). The ends lost 2 bases at V and 10 bases at J; junction bases unmatched: 5. This CDR3 spans 13 amino acids. In DNA form, the CDR3 reads TGTGCCTGGAGTCGACAGGGACAGTCACCCCTCCACTTT. Amino acid sequence: CAWSRQGQSPLHF.

This sequence joins TRBV10-3 and TRBJ1-1, with 9 bases fitting TRBD1. This CDR3 comprises 16 residues. Germline V gene sequence: CDR1 ENHRY, CDR2 SYGVKD. V gave up 4 bases and J gave up 0 bases; unmatched junction bases: 6. The CDR3 spells CAISGQGDGLNTEAFF. CDR3 nucleotide sequence: TGTGCCATCAGTGGACAGGGGGACGGTTTGAACACTGAAGCTTTCTTT.

The chain uses TRBV6-6 and TRBJ2-1; D is possibly TRBD2 (6 bases). The CDR3 is made up of 14 amino acids. Between the trimmed V and J ends, which lost 7 bases and 8 bases, there was a span of 18 bases. Germline CDR1 MNHNY, CDR2 SVGAGI (reference sequence). The CDR3 bases are TGTGCCAGCACCCCAAGCCATGGAGGGGATGAGCAGTTCTTC. It translates to CASTPSHGGDEQFF.

The rearrangement links TRBV11-2 to TRBJ2-5; TRBD2 aligns across 7 bases. The CDR3 contains 17 residues. Germline trimming cut 1 base from V and 1 base from J; bases unmatched to any gene: 9. Germline assignment: CDR1 SGHAT and CDR2 FQNNGV. CDR3 loop: CASSLAPLGGGQETQYF. The CDR3 DNA reads TGTGCCAGCAGCTTAGCCCCACTGGGGGGGGGCCAAGAGACCCAGTACTTC.

This clone was observed once. V usage is TRBV9 and J usage is TRBJ1-1; TRBD1 is a possible D gene (6 bases). Deletions cut 6 bases from V and 5 bases from J, with 17 bases between. The CDR3 is 14 residues long. Looked up from germline, CDR1 is SGDLS and CDR2 is YYNGEE. This CDR3 reads CASNRAGGQTEAFF. Written as DNA, the CDR3 is TGTGCCAGCAACCGCGCGGGGGGGCAAACTGAAGCTTTCTTT.

V is TRBV5-1 and J is TRBJ2-7; D may be TRBD2 (6 bases). CDR3 length: 22 amino acids. Germline V CDR1 and CDR2: SGHRS, YFSETQ. V was cut by 4 bases and J by 2 bases, with 37 bases left in between. In nucleotides, the CDR3 is TGCGCCAGCAGCCCCCAAACAACTAGGGACTCAATAAGGGGAATACAAACCTACGAGCAGTACTTC. Translation: CASSPQTTRDSIRGIQTYEQYF.

The chain couples TRBV4-1 to TRBJ2-7; D is uncertain. This CDR3 has 16 residues. Between the trimmed V and J ends, which lost 0 bases and 4 bases, there was a span of 16 bases. In germline, CDR1 is MGHRA, CDR2 YSYEKL. CDR3 DNA sequence: TGCGCCAGCAGCCAAGAATTTATGGTGGCCGGGTACGAGCAGTACGTC. Translation: CASSQEFMVAGYEQYV.

This clone was observed a few times. The gene calls are TRBV7-8 and TRBJ1-4; TRBD1 agrees at 8 bases. V gave up 5 bases and J gave up 5 bases; unmatched junction bases: 4. The CDR3 is made up of 14 amino acids. Looked up from germline, CDR1 is SGHVS and CDR2 is FQNEAQ. CDR3 region: CASSLRQGNEKLFF. CDR3 DNA: TGTGCCAGCAGCCTCCGACAGGGGAATGAAAAACTGTTTTTT.

The V call is TRBV7-9, the J call TRBJ2-7, with no clear D. Between the trimmed V and J ends, which lost 1 base and 3 bases, there was a span of 7 bases. The V gene's germline CDR1 is SEHNR and CDR2 FQNEAQ (reference sequence). This CDR3 region has 13 residues. This chain's CDR3 is CASSLDRSYEQYV. CDR3 DNA: TGTGCCAGCAGCTTAGACAGAAGCTACGAGCAGTACGTC.

This clone was seen just once. This chain joins TRBV2 and TRBJ2-5; TRBD1 agrees at 8 bases. Germline V gives CDR1 SNHLY, CDR2 FYNNEI. The CDR3 is 20 residues long. The J segment lost 5 bases and the V segment lost 6 bases, leaving 26 bases of the junction unmatched. The CDR3 spells CASSQRLLERTGSRGETQYF. The CDR3 DNA reads TGTGCCAGCAGCCAGAGACTTTTAGAAAGGACAGGGTCAAGGGGCGAGACCCAGTACTTC.

The chain links TRBV5-5 to TRBJ2-7; no definite D call. Germline CDR1 SGHKS, CDR2 YYEKEE (reference sequence). V was trimmed by 0 bases and J by 5 bases, leaving 12 bases between them. The CDR3 has 14 residues. The CDR3 DNA reads TGTGCCAGCAGCTTGGAACTTCCGGTCCACGAGCAGTACTTC. It yields the protein CASSLELPVHEQYF.

V is TRBV18 and J is TRBJ2-1, with 9 nucleotides matching TRBD1. V gave up 3 bases and J gave up 9 bases; unmatched junction bases: 0. In germline, CDR1 is KGHSH, CDR2 LQKENI. The CDR3 has 12 amino acids. The CDR3, as DNA: TGTGCCAGCTCACCGGGACAGGGTGAGCAGTTCTTC. Translated, it gives CASSPGQGEQFF. The entire variable domain, with the rest obtained from reference TRBV18 and TRBJ2-1, is as follows: NAGVMQNPRHLVRRRGQEARLRCSPMKGHSHVYWYRQLPEEGLKFMVYLQKENIIDESGMPKERFSAEFPKEGPSILRIQQVVRGDSAAYFCASSPGQGEQFFGPGTRLTVL.

The chain joins TRBV27 to TRBJ1-1, with 8 bases matching TRBD1. The germline gives CDR1 MNHEY, CDR2 SMNVEV (reference sequence). Trimming took 5 bases from V and 2 from J; bases not matched to a gene: 10. This CDR3 contains 16 residues. The CDR3, as DNA: TGTGCCAGCAGTAGGACAGGGCTACACTTAAACACTGAAGCTTTCTTT. Amino acid sequence: CASSRTGLHLNTEAFF.

The chain recombines TRBV27 with TRBJ2-5, with TRBD2 identical over 7 bases. CDR1 and CDR2 (germline): MNHEY, SMNVEV (reference sequence). The CDR3 is made up of 16 amino acids. The V and J ends lost 4 bases and 1 base, in that order; junction bases with no gene match: 9. The CDR3 bases are TGTGCCAGCAGTTCACCCGTGGGGGGGGGCCAAGAGACCCAGTACTTC. It specifies CASSSPVGGGQETQYF.